This T cell receptor beta chain was captured by sequencing in a study of blood T cell repertoires in COVID-19. The wider study: Donors in the United States, Italy and Spain gave samples during acute or convalescent COVID-19.

In germline, CDR1 is SGHVS, CDR2 FQNEAQ. Trimming removed 7 bases at V and 0 bases at J, with 13 bases between. The CDR3 is 15 residues long. Original processing notes: Researchers report that nucleated cell counts were estimated from reference gene primer amplification. Method: immunoSEQ multiplex PCR; TCRdb's copy keeps in-frame clones and lacks some. That table is the source of V, J and clone size, and D and trimming were worked out from the DNA. The data show 45,000 or so clones, about 88% seen once. The source of this sequence is a human donor in a cohort sampled during active COVID-19. Sequenced input: peripheral blood. The gene calls are TRBV7-8 and TRBJ2-4; D is undetermined. The CDR3 spells CASTHARLAKNIQYF. The CDR3 DNA reads as TGTGCCAGCACCCATGCGAGGCTAGCCAAAAACATTCAGTACTTC. The full variable domain, rest sourced from reference TRBV7-8 and TRBJ2-4, is GAGVSQSPRYKVAKRGQDVALRCDPISGHVSLFWYQQALGQGPEFLTYFQNEAQLDKSGLPSDRFFAERPEGSVSTLKIQRTQQEDSAVYLCASTHARLAKNIQYFGAGTRLSVL.